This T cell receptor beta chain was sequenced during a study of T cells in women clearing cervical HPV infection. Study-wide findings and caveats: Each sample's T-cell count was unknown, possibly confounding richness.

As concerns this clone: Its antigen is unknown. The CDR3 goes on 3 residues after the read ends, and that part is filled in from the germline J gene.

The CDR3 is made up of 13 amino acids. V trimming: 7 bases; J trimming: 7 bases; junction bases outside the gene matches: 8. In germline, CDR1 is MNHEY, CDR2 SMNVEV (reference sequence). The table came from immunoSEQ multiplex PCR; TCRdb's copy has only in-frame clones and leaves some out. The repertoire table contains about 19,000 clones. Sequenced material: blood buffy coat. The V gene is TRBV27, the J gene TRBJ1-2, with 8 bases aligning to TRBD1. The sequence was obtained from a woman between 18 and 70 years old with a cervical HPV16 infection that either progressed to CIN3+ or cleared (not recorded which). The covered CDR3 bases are TGTGCCAGCACCGGACAGGGAAAAAGTGGC. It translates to CASTGQGKSG. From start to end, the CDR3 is CASTGQGKSGYTF.